The rows below give T cell receptor beta chains drawn from one sample of a study of shared clonotypes between healthy human individuals. Libraries were prepared by immunoSEQ multiplex PCR; TCRdb keeps only in-frame clonotypes and omits some of them. The sample contains roughly 1,000,000 clones, about four fifths of which appear only once. Sequenced: memory CD4+ T cells from PBMCs. Every receptor here comes from a man between 18 and 35 years old in good health. Some clones in this sample may be carry-over from other donors' samples. CDR3s include the opening cysteine and the closing phenylalanine or tryptophan. Each record gives: V gene, J gene, CDR3 protein.

V: TRBV7-8; J: TRBJ2-4; CDR3: CASSLVIQGRDIQYF
V: TRBV5-1; J: TRBJ2-7; CDR3: CASSLGGTEPYEQYF
V: TRBV7-2; J: TRBJ2-1; CDR3: CASTLQRGDNEQFF
V: TRBV7-2; J: TRBJ1-1; CDR3: CASSPIPFLNTEAFF
V: TRBV21-1; J: TRBJ2-7; CDR3: CASSRGGREQYF
V: TRBV25-1; J: TRBJ1-1; CDR3: CASSEWGAGAEAFF
V: TRBV5-6; J: TRBJ2-2; CDR3: CASSNPNEELFF
V: TRBV2; J: TRBJ1-1; CDR3: CASSAERATEAFF
V: TRBV6-1; J: TRBJ2-7; CDR3: CASSPAGGLDEQYF
V: TRBV5-1; J: TRBJ2-5; CDR3: CASSLAGGPETQYF
V: TRBV6-5; J: TRBJ1-2; CDR3: CASSAGTGNYGYTF